Listed below are T cell receptor beta chains from one sample, sequenced in a study of blood T cell repertoires in COVID-19. Some clones are missing from TCRdb's copy, which holds only in-frame ones; the method was immunoSEQ multiplex PCR. Here the sample spans roughly 62,000 clones, around nine tenths being singletons. Sequences were obtained from peripheral blood. Source of these receptors: a human donor in a cohort sampled during active COVID-19. The CDR3 runs from the conserved cysteine through the conserved F or W. The D gene is left open where the match is weak. Clone size, where shown, is once, few, many, or a class for clones that have expanded.

D gene,J gene,clone size,V gene,CDR3 DNA,CDR3 protein
TRBD2,TRBJ2-7,-,TRBV11-2,TGTGCCAGCAGCTTAGGGACTAGTCGTTACGAGCAGTACTTC,CASSLGTSRYEQYF
TRBD1,TRBJ1-3,-,TRBV7-9,TGTGCCAGCAGCCCTGGGACAGCAACCATATATTTT,CASSPGTATIYF
TRBD1,TRBJ2-5,-,TRBV5-1,TGCGCCAGCAGCCTAACTACAGGGGTATTAGAGACCCAGTACTTC,CASSLTTGVLETQYF
TRBD1,TRBJ1-1,-,TRBV15,TGTGCCACCACCAGACAGGGGAGCACTGAAGCTTTCTTT,CATTRQGSTEAFF
TRBD2,TRBJ2-5,-,TRBV7-2,TGTGCCAGCAGCGCACTAGGACTAGCGGGAGTGTGGGAGACCCAGTACTTC,CASSALGLAGVWETQYF
-,TRBJ1-5,-,TRBV28,TGTGCCAGCAGATCAGGAGGGCAGCCCCAGCATTTT,CASRSGGQPQHF
-,TRBJ1-1,few,TRBV28,TGTGCCAGCAAATCCACAGGCCCGGCTGAAGCTTTCTTT,CASKSTGPAEAFF
-,TRBJ2-7,-,TRBV11-2,TGTGCCAGCAGCTTATGGAGGGATTCCTACGAGCAGTACTTC,CASSLWRDSYEQYF
-,TRBJ1-5,-,TRBV5-1,TGCGCCAGCAGCCAAGAGGACAGACACCAACCCAGGACGAATCAGCCCCAGCATTTT,CASSQEDRHQPRTNQPQHF
-,TRBJ2-2,-,TRBV5-1,TGCGCCAGCAGGGACAGAAACACCGGGGAGCTGTTTTTT,CASRDRNTGELFF
TRBD1,TRBJ1-1,-,TRBV27,TGTGCCAGCAGTTGGGGACAGGGGAACACTGAAGCTTTCTTT,CASSWGQGNTEAFF
TRBD1,TRBJ1-5,once,TRBV24-1,TGTGCCACCAGTGGCAGGGGACAGGGGAATCAGCCCCAGCATTTT,CATSGRGQGNQPQHF
-,TRBJ2-3,-,TRBV4-1,TGCGCCAGCAGCCAGGGACCTGGGAGGGGGGGAGGAGATACGCAGTATTTT,CASSQGPGRGGGDTQYF
-,TRBJ2-7,few,TRBV6-1,TGTGCCAGCAGTGAAGCGCAGGGAACCTCCTACGAGCAGTACTTC,CASSEAQGTSYEQYF
TRBD1,TRBJ1-6,-,TRBV27,TGTGCCAGCAGGACTCGGACAGGGGGCGCCGGATCACCCCTCCACTTT,CASRTRTGGAGSPLHF
TRBD1,TRBJ2-7,-,TRBV28,TGTGCCAGCAGGTCCGGGACAGGGGGGCCCTTTGAGCAGTACTTC,CASRSGTGGPFEQYF
TRBD2,TRBJ2-7,-,TRBV7-2,TGTGCCAGCAGCTTGTTGGCGGGAGTCTACGAGCAGTACTTC,CASSLLAGVYEQYF
TRBD2,TRBJ2-7,-,TRBV18,TGTGCCAGCTCACAGGGACTAGCGGCTTACGAGCAGTACTTC,CASSQGLAAYEQYF
-,TRBJ2-1,-,TRBV11-2,TGTGCCAGCAGCTTCGACGGGAGCTCCTACAATGAGCAGTTCTTC,CASSFDGSSYNEQFF
TRBD2,TRBJ2-3,-,TRBV5-1,TGCGCCAGCAGCGGACTAGCGGGGGGGGCAGATACGCAGTATTTT,CASSGLAGGADTQYF
-,TRBJ2-7,-,TRBV23-1,TGCGCCAGCAGTCAATCTAGAGACTACGAGCAGTACTTC,CASSQSRDYEQYF
TRBD2,TRBJ2-7,-,TRBV30,TGTGCCTGGAGCAGCGGGAGCTCCTACGAGCAGTACTTC,CAWSSGSSYEQYF
TRBD1,TRBJ2-7,-,TRBV28,TGTGCCAGCAACGAGCTAGGGACAGCTCTCCCCTACGAGCAGTACTTC,CASNELGTALPYEQYF
TRBD2,TRBJ2-7,-,TRBV7-9,TGTGCCAGCAGCGAACTAGCGGGGGTCGAGGGGGAGCAGTACTTC,CASSELAGVEGEQYF
TRBD2,TRBJ2-1,-,TRBV19,TGTGCCAGTAGTATCGGACTAGCGGGAGGGTTAGCTGAGCAGTTCTTC,CASSIGLAGGLAEQFF
-,TRBJ1-3,-,TRBV2,TGTGCCAGCAGGAGAGGACACGTCTCTGGAAACACCATATATTTT,CASRRGHVSGNTIYF
-,TRBJ1-2,-,TRBV25-1,TGTGCCAGCAGTGGAGACAGAGCCTGGATTAACTTC,CASSGDRAWINF
-,TRBJ2-6,-,TRBV7-3,TGTGCCAGCAGCTTGGGCCGGGGGGCGGTATATTCCGGGGCCAACGTCCTGACTTTC,CASSLGRGAVYSGANVLTF
-,TRBJ2-3,-,TRBV9,TGTGCCAGCAGCGTAGGGGAGAGGCCAGGCCACGGAGATACGCAGTATTTT,CASSVGERPGHGDTQYF
TRBD1,TRBJ1-6,-,TRBV6-6,TGTGCCAGCAGTGGACAGGCGCCGGGGAATAATTCACCCCTCCACTTT,CASSGQAPGNNSPLHF
TRBD2,TRBJ2-7,few,TRBV30,TGTGCCGGGTATACTAGCGGGGTTTACGAGCAGTACTTC,CAGYTSGVYEQYF
TRBD2,TRBJ2-1,-,TRBV19,TGTGCCAGTAGGGGACTAGCGGGAGAGAGCTCCTACAATGAGCAGTTCTTC,CASRGLAGESSYNEQFF
-,TRBJ1-1,-,TRBV5-1,TGCGCCAGCAGCGAGAGGGAGACTGAAGCTTTCTTT,CASSERETEAFF
TRBD2,TRBJ2-5,-,TRBV7-9,TGTGCCAGCCTCCAAGCGGGAACGCTCCAAGAGACCCAGTACTTC,CASLQAGTLQETQYF
-,TRBJ1-1,-,TRBV3-1/TRBV3-2,TGTGCCAGCAGCCAAGCTGCCCGGGGGACTGAAGCTTTCTTT,CASSQAARGTEAFF
TRBD1,TRBJ2-3,once,TRBV14,TGTGCCAGCAGCCGCCCCCGAGGGACAGGAAAATCGACAGATACGCAGTATTTT,CASSRPRGTGKSTDTQYF
-,TRBJ1-5,-,TRBV5-6,TGTGCCAGCAGCTTTCGGGGAACAGTGGGGAAAGGTCAGCCCCAGCATTTT,CASSFRGTVGKGQPQHF
-,TRBJ1-6,-,TRBV7-9,TGTGCCAGCAGCTCTCCAGGGAGGGTTAATTCACCCCTCCACTTT,CASSSPGRVNSPLHF
TRBD1,TRBJ2-3,-,TRBV24-1,TGTGCCACCAGTGATGTTTACAGGGGGGCAGATACGCAGTATTTT,CATSDVYRGADTQYF
-,TRBJ2-3,-,TRBV5-1,TGCGCCAGCAGCTTGGTAGTGCAGGGGTCCACAGATACGCAGTATTTT,CASSLVVQGSTDTQYF
TRBD1,TRBJ2-2,-,TRBV5-6,TGTGCCAGCAGTCGACAGGGTGTGAGGAACACCGGGGAGCTGTTTTTT,CASSRQGVRNTGELFF
-,TRBJ1-1,once,TRBV7-8,TGTGCCAGCAGCTTAGAGGGAGTCGGGACTGAAGCTTTCTTT,CASSLEGVGTEAFF
TRBD1,TRBJ1-6,-,TRBV5-1,TGCGCCAGCCGTCTGGACAGGGGGATTTCACCCCTCCACTTT,CASRLDRGISPLHF
-,TRBJ1-5,-,TRBV27,TGTGCCAGCAGTTCCATAAGTACTAGTCAGCCCCAGCATTTT,CASSSISTSQPQHF
-,TRBJ2-6,-,TRBV6-5,TGTGCCAGCACCCCGGGAGCTCTGGGGGCCAACGTCCTGACTTTC,CASTPGALGANVLTF
-,TRBJ2-1,-,TRBV28,TGTGCCAGCACCCAGGCGGGCTCCTACAATGAGCAGTTCTTC,CASTQAGSYNEQFF
TRBD1,TRBJ1-2,-,TRBV28,TGTGCCAGCAGTTTACCTGTCCGACAGGGAACCAACTATGGCTACACCTTC,CASSLPVRQGTNYGYTF
-,TRBJ1-1,-,TRBV6-5,TGTGCCAGCAGTTACTCGAGAAGTGACACTGAAGCTTTCTTT,CASSYSRSDTEAFF
-,TRBJ2-1,-,TRBV20-1,TGCAGTGCTGGGAGGGGGGGAGAGCAGTTCTTC,CSAGRGGEQFF
-,TRBJ2-7,-,TRBV7-8,TGTGCCAGCAGCCCCGTGCGGGGATACGAGCAGTACTTC,CASSPVRGYEQYF
-,TRBJ1-6,once,TRBV3-1/TRBV3-2,TGTGCCAGCAGCCAAGGCAGGGATCTCCTCCACTTT,CASSQGRDLLHF
-,TRBJ2-1,-,TRBV3-1/TRBV3-2,TGTGCCAGCAGCCACTTTACTGGATGGGATGGAGGAAATAATCAGCAGTTCTTC,CASSHFTGWDGGNNQQFF
-,TRBJ1-5,few,TRBV4-2,TGTGCCAGCAGCCAAGATGCGACAGTTTTTAATCAGCCCCAGCATTTT,CASSQDATVFNQPQHF
-,TRBJ2-5,-,TRBV7-6,TGTGCCAGCAGCTTAGGTACCAGGGGTAGATACGGGACCCAGTACTTC,CASSLGTRGRYGTQYF
-,TRBJ1-3,-,TRBV9,TGTGCCAGCAGCGTAGGGATCCAGGGCGACAGTTATGGAAACACCATATATTTT,CASSVGIQGDSYGNTIYF